This TCR beta chain stems from a study of cytomegalovirus exposure and HLA in healthy donors. Concerning this clone itself: Its antigen is undetermined.

Germline values: CDR1 SGDLS, CDR2 YYNGEE. This CDR3 is 16 amino acids long. Trimming shortened V by 0 bases and J by 0 bases, and 10 bases separated the two germline ends. PCR primers comprised 60 Vbeta and 13 Jbeta primers. Assay: immunoSEQ multiplex PCR; the TCRdb copy retains only in-frame clones and omits some. The data show fewer than 150,000 clones, with 80% seen just once and 8% to 9% held by the top ten. General study results and limits: Across HLA loci, a later analysis found differing TCR association rates, with DRB1 most and HLA-C fewest.

Specimen: PBMCs. This chain joins TRBV9 and TRBJ1-3; D gene uncertain. The receptor comes from a female donor in good health and CMV-seropositive. Here the CDR3 DNA reads TGTGCCAGCAGCGTAGGATCCGCGAACTCTGGAAACACCATATATTTT. This gives the protein CASSVGSANSGNTIYF.